This T cell receptor (beta chain) was observed in a study of PD-1 blockade in classical Hodgkin lymphoma. On the study more broadly: The patients were dosed with nivolumab 3 mg/kg, infused intravenously every 2 weeks.

The V gene's germline CDR1 is SGHTA and CDR2 FQGNSA. The CDR3 runs to 16 residues. Germline trimming cut 6 bases from V and 2 bases from J; bases unmatched to any gene: 12. As to time point: cycle 4 day 1 (C4D1), after 5 to 7 weeks of nivolumab. No patient escaped relapse after autologous stem cell transplantation, and brentuximab vedotin exposure varied. Here immunoSEQ multiplex PCR was the method, and the copy in TCRdb shows in-frame clones only, minus some. Altogether around 25,000 clones are present, over 75% being singletons, with the ten largest covering approximately 23%. The clonotype was recovered from a human donor with classical Hodgkin lymphoma. The rearrangement joins TRBV7-2 to TRBJ2-7; TRBD2 matches 8 bases. This material consisted of peripheral blood mononuclear cells (PBMCs), taken before the fourth cycle of nivolumab. This CDR3 reads CASSFKSGGPTYEQYF. The CDR3, as DNA: TGTGCCAGCAGTTTTAAGAGCGGGGGACCTACCTACGAGCAGTACTTC.